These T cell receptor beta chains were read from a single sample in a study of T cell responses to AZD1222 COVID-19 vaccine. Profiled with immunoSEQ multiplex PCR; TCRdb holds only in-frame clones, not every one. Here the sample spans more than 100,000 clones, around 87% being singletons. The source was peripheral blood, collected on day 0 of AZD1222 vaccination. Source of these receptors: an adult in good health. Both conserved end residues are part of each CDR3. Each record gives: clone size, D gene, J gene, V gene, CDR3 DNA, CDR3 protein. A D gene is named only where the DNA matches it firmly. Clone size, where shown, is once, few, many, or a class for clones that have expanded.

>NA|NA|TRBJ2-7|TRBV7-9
TGTGCCAGCACGGCGCCCCCGGATCCTTACGAGCAGTACTTC
CASTAPPDPYEQYF
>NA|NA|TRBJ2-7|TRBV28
TGTGCCAGCAGTTTTAAGTCCGAGCAGTACTTC
CASSFKSEQYF
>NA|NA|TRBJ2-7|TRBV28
TGTGCCAGCAGTTTAGCACGGCCGAAAGCCTACGAGCAGTACTTC
CASSLARPKAYEQYF
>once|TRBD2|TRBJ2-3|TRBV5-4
TGTGCCAGCAGCTCTGCGGCGGGAGAGGTCAGGGATACGCAGTATTTT
CASSSAAGEVRDTQYF
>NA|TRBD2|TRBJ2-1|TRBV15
TGTGCCACCAGGAAGAGGGGGCTAGCGGGAGGATCCTACAATGAGCAGTTCTTC
CATRKRGLAGGSYNEQFF
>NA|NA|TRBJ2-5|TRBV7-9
TGTGCCAGCAGCTTAGACGGGAGATGGGGGACCCAGTACTTC
CASSLDGRWGTQYF
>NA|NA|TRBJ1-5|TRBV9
TGTGCCAGCAGCCCCTTTGGGAATCAGCCCCAGCATTTT
CASSPFGNQPQHF
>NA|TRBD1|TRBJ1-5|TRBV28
TGTGCCAGCAGAACCCGGACAGGGAGGAATCAGCCCCAGCATTTT
CASRTRTGRNQPQHF
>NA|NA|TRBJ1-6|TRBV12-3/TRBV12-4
TGTGCCAGCCGCCCCTCGCTGTCATCACCCCTCCACTTT
CASRPSLSSPLHF
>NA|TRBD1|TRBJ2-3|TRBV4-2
TGTGCCAGCAGCCAGGACAGGGACGATACGCAGTATTTT
CASSQDRDDTQYF
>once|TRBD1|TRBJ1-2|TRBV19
TGTGCCAGTAGGCGTGGCGTCAGGGGGCCCTCCTATGGCTACACCTTC
CASRRGVRGPSYGYTF